This entry lists 26 T cell receptor beta chains sequenced from one sample in a study of T-cell memory formation after mild COVID-19 (dated by TCRdb to 2020 to 2023). The library was produced with 5' RACE. The data were produced on an Illumina NovaSeq 6000. TCRdb reprocessing: public reads trimmed at Q25 with fastp, clones called with MiXCR, in-frame beta chains kept. Every CDR3 protein is listed once, alongside the most common genes and DNA of its rows. This sample comprises roughly 400,000 distinct CDR3 sequences, about 20% of them detected only once. About 22% of the sample goes to the ten largest clones. Sequencing input: PBMCs or a T cell subset sorted from them (not recorded which). These receptors were obtained from a man aged 18 to 35 who had mild COVID-19 (a few samples of this study predate the infection). The sample titles of this study are shuffled in the database, so cell type and time point are left out; the donor was told from shared clones.

This clonotype was picked up one time. This chain links TRBV2 with TRBJ2-5; D is perhaps TRBD1 or TRBD2 (7 bases each). V gave up 6 bases and J gave up 5 bases, with 19 bases separating them. Germline CDR1 SNHLY, CDR2 FYNNEI. The CDR3 contains 15 residues. CDR3 bases: TGTGCCAGCAGGGACCAGGGGGGGCCCGTCGAGACCCAGTACTTC. Its protein is CASRDQGGPVETQYF. The full variable domain, rest sourced from reference TRBV2 and TRBJ2-5, is EPEVTQTPSHQVTQMGQEVILRCVPISNHLYFYWYRQILGQKVEFLVSFYNNEISEKSEIFDDQFSVERPDGSNFTLKIRSTKLEDSAMYFCASRDQGGPVETQYFGPGTRLLVL.

The sample holds a few counts of this clonotype. The V call is TRBV5-8, the J call TRBJ2-6, with unresolved D. Trimming pared 4 bases from V and 4 bases from J, leaving 15 bases between. The CDR3 consists of 16 residues. Germline V lookup: CDR1 SGHTS, CDR2 YDEGEE. CDR3 residues: CASSGTDLPGANVLTF. The CDR3 DNA sequence: TGTGCCAGCAGCGGCACGGACCTACCCGGGGCCAACGTCCTGACTTTC. The complete variable domain, with remaining parts taken from reference TRBV5-8 and TRBJ2-6, reads EAGVTQSPTHLIKTRGQQATLRCSPISGHTSVYWYQQALGLGLQFLLWYDEGEERNRGNFPPRFSGRQFPNYSSELNVNALELEDSALYLCASSGTDLPGANVLTFGAGSRLTVL.

This clonotype was seen a few times. V is TRBV12-3 or TRBV12-4 and J is TRBJ1-5; TRBD1 agrees at 9 bases. V was clipped by 7 bases and J by 5 bases; unmatched bases: 12. This CDR3 is 16 amino acids long. CDR3 nucleotides: TGTGCCAGCACTGTTTGGGACAGGGTTGGAGATCAGCCCCAGCATTTT. Translation: CASTVWDRVGDQPQHF.

The chain employs TRBV7-3 and TRBJ2-1; the match to TRBD2 covers 14 bases. Trimming took 8 bases from V and 6 from J; bases not matched to a gene: 3. Germline-derived CDR1 and CDR2 are SGHTA and FQGTGA. CDR3 length: 14 residues. CDR3 region: CASATSGGANEQFF. In DNA form, the CDR3 reads TGTGCCAGCGCGACTAGCGGGGGGGCCAATGAGCAGTTCTTC.

This clonotype was seen repeatedly, ten times or more. The chain recombines TRBV12-3 or TRBV12-4 with TRBJ1-5; weak D call: TRBD1 (5 bases). CDR3 length: 16 amino acids. V lost 4 bases and J lost 4, with 17 bases in between. DNA of the CDR3: TGTGCCAGCAGTTCTCTGACAGCCGGGTCGAATCAGCCCCAGCATTTT. This translates into CASSSLTAGSNQPQHF.

This clonotype has only a few counts. The rearrangement joins TRBV7-3 to TRBJ1-1; D ambiguous. The CDR3 contains 13 residues. V lost 5 bases, J lost 5 bases, and 12 bases lay in between. CDR1 and CDR2 (germline): SGHTA, FQGTGA. The CDR3 region has the DNA TGTGCCAGCAGCCTTACGGAGGGTACTGAAGCTTTCTTT. Amino acid sequence: CASSLTEGTEAFF.

The chain is built from TRBV9 and TRBJ2-2; 10 bases are shared with TRBD1. V was pared by 3 bases and J by 3 bases, with 5 bases of the junction left unmatched. The germline CDR1 and CDR2 sequences are SGDLS and YYNGEE. The CDR3 length is 16 residues. CDR3 nucleotides: TGTGCCAGCAGCGGACAGACAGGGGGCGACACCGGGGAGCTGTTTTTT. Its protein is CASSGQTGGDTGELFF.

This clonotype was observed at least ten times. V is TRBV29-1 and J is TRBJ2-3; D remains unclear. Germline CDR1 SQVTM, CDR2 ANQGSEA. This CDR3 is 14 amino acids long. V dropped 1 base and J dropped 2 bases, with 10 bases sitting between them. Here the CDR3 reads CSVEAFVDTDTQYF. Written as DNA, the CDR3 is TGCAGCGTTGAAGCTTTCGTCGACACAGATACGCAGTATTTT.

This clonotype was seen a few times. The J gene is TRBJ2-3, the V gene TRBV20-1; weak D call: TRBD2 (6 bases). V was pared by 5 bases and J by 4 bases, with 13 bases between. The CDR3 contains 13 residues. Per the germline V gene, CDR1 is DFQATT and CDR2 is SNEGSKA (reference sequence). CDR3: CSALTRSSDTQYF. The CDR3 DNA follows: TGCAGTGCTCTGACTAGGAGTTCAGATACGCAGTATTTT.

This chain uses TRBV4-1 with TRBJ1-4; 8 bases match TRBD1. Germline CDR1 is MGHRA and CDR2 is YSYEKL. The CDR3 covers 13 residues. V lost 3 bases to trimming and J lost 16 bases; unmatched junction nucleotides: 10. CDR3 amino acids: CASSQPGQGITFF. The CDR3 nucleotides read TGCGCCAGCAGCCAGCCCGGACAGGGAATAACGTTTTTT.

The V gene is TRBV10-3, the J gene TRBJ1-2, with 10 nucleotides matching TRBD1. J was trimmed by 7 bases and V by 8 bases; bases with no gene match: 10. Germline CDR1 and CDR2: ENHRY and SYGVKD. This CDR3 region has 14 residues. CDR3 region: CAIAPGQGNRGYTF. In DNA, the CDR3 is TGTGCCATCGCCCCGGGACAGGGGAATCGTGGCTACACCTTC.

This clonotype has just a few counts. This sequence joins TRBV3-1 and TRBJ2-2; TRBD2 aligns across 8 bases. This CDR3 has 15 residues. The germline V gene encodes CDR1 LGHDT and CDR2 YNNKEL (reference sequence). V lost 3 bases, J lost 1 base, and 1 base stayed unmatched. The CDR3: CASSQRGVNTGELFF. The CDR3 nucleotides read TGTGCCAGCAGCCAGCGGGGGGTGAACACCGGGGAGCTGTTTTTT. The whole variable domain, filled in from reference TRBV3-1 and TRBJ2-2, reads DTAVSQTPKYLVTQMGNDKSIKCEQNLGHDTMYWYKQDSKKFLKIMFSYNNKELIINETVPNRFSPKSPDKAHLNLHINSLELGDSAVYFCASSQRGVNTGELFFGEGSRLTVL.

This clonotype appeared a few times. This rearrangement joins TRBV6-6 to TRBJ2-7, with D perhaps assigned TRBD1 or TRBD2 (5 bases each). Looked up from germline, CDR1 is MNHNY and CDR2 is SVGAGI (reference sequence). The CDR3 consists of 14 residues. V dropped 6 bases and J dropped 7 bases, with 19 bases sitting between them. DNA for the CDR3: TGTGCCAGCAGGCGCCGGGACGGACCTAGGGAGCAGTACTTC. Its protein product is CASRRRDGPREQYF.

The CDR3 reads CASSLVRDSLQDTQYF. Written as DNA, the CDR3 is TGTGCCAGCAGTTTAGTCCGGGACTCCCTCCAGGATACGCAGTATTTT. The chain employs TRBV12-3 or TRBV12-4 and TRBJ2-3, with a weak D call TRBD2 (6 bases). V was clipped by 1 base and J by 6 bases, with 17 bases between them. The CDR3 is 16 residues long.

The chain has TRBV12-3 or TRBV12-4 and TRBJ2-5; possible D gene TRBD2, 5 bases. V was pared by 3 bases and J by 7 bases, with 12 bases between. This CDR3 has 13 residues. CDR3 coding DNA: TGTGCCAGCAGTTTCCGGGGTTCTGTGACCCAGTACTTC. It codes for CASSFRGSVTQYF.

This clonotype was found a few times. The chain combines TRBV28 with TRBJ1-1; D not certain. CDR3 size: 15 residues. Germline V gene lookup returns CDR1 MDHEN and CDR2 SYDVKM. The germline V and J ends were trimmed by 1 base and 10 bases, with 19 bases remaining between them. The DNA for the CDR3 is TGTGCCAGCAGTTTATCCCTCGGACTCATCCCGGCAGCTTTCTTT. It encodes CASSLSLGLIPAAFF.

In its sample, this clonotype was seen a few times. The genes are TRBV9 and TRBJ2-5; no reliable D call. Germline V gene data show CDR1 as SGDLS and CDR2 as YYNGEE. V lost 4 bases and J 5 bases, leaving 15 bases between the germline ends. CDR3 length equals 14 residues. For the CDR3, the DNA is TGTGCCAGCAGCATTTATTCGTCGTCGGAGACCCAGTACTTC. This codes for CASSIYSSSETQYF.

This rearrangement joins TRBV6-5 to TRBJ1-2, with D possibly TRBD1 on 5 matching bases. V lost 6 bases and J 4 bases, leaving 12 bases between the germline ends. This CDR3 contains 13 residues. Per germline, CDR1 MNHEY and CDR2 SVGAGI. DNA of the CDR3: TGTGCCAGCAGGCCGACAGACCTCTATGGCTACACCTTC. It is translated as CASRPTDLYGYTF.

The gene calls are TRBV2 and TRBJ2-1, with D possibly being TRBD1 or TRBD2 (5 bases each). In germline, CDR1 is SNHLY, CDR2 FYNNEI. CDR3 length: 16 amino acids. V lost 5 bases, J lost 7 bases, and 21 bases lay in between. This CDR3 reads CASSPDRDPRYNEQFF. The DNA of the CDR3 is TGTGCCAGCAGTCCAGACCGGGACCCGAGGTATAATGAGCAGTTCTTC. The variable domain in full, completed from reference TRBV2 and TRBJ2-1, reads EPEVTQTPSHQVTQMGQEVILRCVPISNHLYFYWYRQILGQKVEFLVSFYNNEISEKSEIFDDQFSVERPDGSNFTLKIRSTKLEDSAMYFCASSPDRDPRYNEQFFGPGTRLTVL.

This clonotype was seen a few times. This chain joins TRBV9 and TRBJ1-1; possible D gene TRBD1, 5 bases. Between the trimmed V and J ends, which lost 3 bases and 1 base, there was a span of 13 bases. This CDR3 has 15 amino acids. Germline-derived CDR1 and CDR2 are SGDLS and YYNGEE. DNA for the CDR3: TGTGCCAGCAGCGCGGGGGGAGGGCGGAACACTGAAGCTTTCTTT. Translating gives CASSAGGGRNTEAFF.

This clonotype was counted only a few times. The chain is built from TRBV11-2 and TRBJ1-1; no definite D call. CDR3 length: 14 amino acids. V was pared by 2 bases and J by 3 bases, with 10 bases between. Looked up from germline, CDR1 is SGHAT and CDR2 is FQNNGV. The DNA of the CDR3 is TGTGCCAGCAGCTTACCCAGCGGTGACACTGAAGCTTTCTTT. Residues: CASSLPSGDTEAFF. The complete variable domain, with remaining parts taken from reference TRBV11-2 and TRBJ1-1, reads EAGVAQSPRYKIIEKRQSVAFWCNPISGHATLYWYQQILGQGPKLLIQFQNNGVVDDSQLPKDRFSAERLKGVDSTLKIQPAKLEDSAVYLCASSLPSGDTEAFFGQGTRLTVV.

The chain is built from TRBV12-3 or TRBV12-4 and TRBJ2-3; tentatively, D is TRBD2 (5 bases). V was trimmed by 7 bases and J by 1 base, leaving 18 bases between them. The CDR3 spans 16 residues. This CDR3 reads CASTQTRSVGTDTQYF. The CDR3 DNA reads TGTGCCAGCACCCAAACCCGTAGCGTCGGCACAGATACGCAGTATTTT.

The rearrangement links TRBV28 to TRBJ2-1, with 9 bases identical to TRBD1. CDR3 length: 15 amino acids. J was trimmed by 10 bases and V by 5 bases; bases with no gene match: 12. CDR1 and CDR2 from the germline V gene are MDHEN and SYDVKM. The CDR3 DNA follows: TGTGCCAGCAGTGAAAACAGGGGGCGGACCGGGGAGCAGTTCTTC. Protein sequence: CASSENRGRTGEQFF.

This clonotype has a handful of counts. The chain recombines TRBV7-9 with TRBJ2-7; D might be TRBD1 or TRBD2, each matching 5 bases. The CDR3 contains 14 residues. Germline V gene lookup returns CDR1 SEHNR and CDR2 FQNEAQ (reference sequence). V gave up 5 bases and J gave up 7 bases, with 18 bases separating them. CDR3 in amino acids: CASSQTGTRGEQYF. DNA for the CDR3: TGTGCCAGCAGCCAGACGGGGACCCGGGGAGAGCAGTACTTC.

This clonotype was observed a handful of times. The rearrangement joins TRBV12-3 or TRBV12-4 to TRBJ1-1, with D possibly matching TRBD1 (6 bases). V was cut by 3 bases and J by 5 bases, with 13 bases left in between. There are 14 residues in the CDR3. The CDR3 spells CASSLPRGSTEAFF. Here the CDR3 DNA reads TGTGCCAGCAGTTTGCCAAGGGGGTCTACTGAAGCTTTCTTT.

This clonotype was detected a few times. The gene calls are TRBV6-6 and TRBJ2-7, with 10 bases that match TRBD1. Germline CDR1 MNHNY, CDR2 SVGAGI (reference sequence). Trimming removed 5 bases from V and 1 base from J; junction bases left unmatched: 8. The CDR3 consists of 16 residues. CDR3 loop: CASSKGQGIISYEQYV. As DNA, the CDR3 is TGTGCCAGCAGTAAGGGACAGGGGATTATATCCTACGAGCAGTACGTC.